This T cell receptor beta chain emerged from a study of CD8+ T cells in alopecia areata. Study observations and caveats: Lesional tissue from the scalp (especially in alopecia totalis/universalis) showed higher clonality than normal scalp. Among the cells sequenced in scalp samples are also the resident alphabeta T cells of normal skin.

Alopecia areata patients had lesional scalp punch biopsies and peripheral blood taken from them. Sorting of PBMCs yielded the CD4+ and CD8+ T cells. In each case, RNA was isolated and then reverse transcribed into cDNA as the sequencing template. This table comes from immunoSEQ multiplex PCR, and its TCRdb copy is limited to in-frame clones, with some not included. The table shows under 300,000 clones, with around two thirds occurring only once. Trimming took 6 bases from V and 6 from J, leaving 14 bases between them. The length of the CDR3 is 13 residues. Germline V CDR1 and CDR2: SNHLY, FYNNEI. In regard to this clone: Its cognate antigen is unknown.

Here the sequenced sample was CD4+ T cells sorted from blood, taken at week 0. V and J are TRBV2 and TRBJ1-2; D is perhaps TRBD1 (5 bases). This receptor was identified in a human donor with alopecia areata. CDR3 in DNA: TGTGCCAGCAGAGCGGAGTTGGGGCATGGCTACACCTTC. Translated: CASRAELGHGYTF.